The entry that follows covers one T cell receptor (beta chain) sequence. Its matching antigen is unknown. This sample is drawn from a study of T cell repertoires in cytomegalovirus infection. Study information: Indications of both CMV infection and matching HLA type were provided by public TCR beta signatures. Regarding the study as a whole: Carriers of CMV plus the relevant HLA were identified by cumulative public TCR beta family frequency. What dominated the ex vivo response were HLA-C-restricted CMV-specific TCR beta clonotypes.

TCRdb re-called the reads with MiXCR, one entry per CDR3 protein. The table lists 150,000 to 180,000 distinct CDR3 sequences, 23% of them singletons. Germline lookup yields CDR1 MDHEN and CDR2 SYDVKM. The CDR3 has 13 amino acids. Specimen: PBMCs. This TCR was sampled from a human donor in good health (CMV status not recorded). Some clones in this sample may be carry-over from other donors' samples. The V call is TRBV28, the J call TRBJ2-3; 8 bases match TRBD2. The CDR3 loop reads CALGSGRTDTQYF. As DNA, the CDR3 is TGTGCGCTAGGGAGCGGGAGAACAGATACGCAGTATTTT. The whole variable domain, remainder taken from reference TRBV28 and TRBJ2-3, is DVKVTQSSRYLVKRTGEKVFLECVQDMDHENMFWYRQDPGLGLRLIYFSYDVKMKEKGDIPEGYSVSREKKERFSLILESASTNQTSMYLCALGSGRTDTQYFGPGTRLTVL.